The source of this T cell receptor beta chain is a study of T cells in Graves' hyperthyroidism and ophthalmopathy. Diagnosis relied on clinical symptoms, serum thyroxine and TRAb, thyroid ultrasound and orbital computed tomography. The trim removed 2 bases at V and 5 bases at J, leaving 4 bases unmatched. The length of the CDR3 is 16 residues. CDR1 is KGHDR and CDR2 is SFDVKD in the germline V gene. The investigators amplified TCR beta CDR3 regions from RNA transcripts. A first-round RT-PCR of the TCR CDR3 used the HTBI primer set. From the multiplex PCR reads, TCRdb called clonotypes with MiXCR, one entry per CDR3 protein. The sample carries about 540,000 distinct CDR3 sequences, more than 45% recorded once.

This TCR came from a woman aged 18-29 years with Graves' hyperthyroidism. This sequence joins TRBV24-1 and TRBJ2-3, with 12 nucleotides matching TRBD2. The sample comprised peripheral blood or thyroid tissue (not recorded which). The CDR3 reads CATSDSTSGRLDTQYF. The CDR3 nucleotides read TGTGCCACCAGTGATTCAACTAGCGGGAGGCTAGATACGCAGTATTTT.